This is a list of T cell receptor beta chains from one sample in a study of blood T cell repertoires in COVID-19. The table came from immunoSEQ multiplex PCR; TCRdb's copy has only in-frame clones and leaves some out. This sample has fewer than 250,000 clones, with roughly nine tenths found just once. The specimen sequenced was peripheral blood. These receptor sequences come from a man in his sixties who had recovered from COVID-19. The CDR3 runs from the conserved cysteine through the conserved F or W. Fields, in order: J gene, D gene, clone size, V gene, CDR3 protein, CDR3 DNA. The D gene is left open where the match is weak. Rows may omit the clone size; those that give it use once, few, many or a size class.

J gene: TRBJ2-6
D gene: NA
clone size: NA
V gene: TRBV11-3
CDR3 protein: CASSLGYGTGANVLTF
CDR3 DNA: TGTGCCAGCAGCTTAGGATACGGGACTGGGGCCAACGTCCTGACTTTC

J gene: TRBJ2-7
D gene: TRBD2
clone size: NA
V gene: TRBV7-9
CDR3 protein: CASSKTGLAGGEQYF
CDR3 DNA: TGTGCCAGCAGCAAAACGGGACTAGCGGGAGGCGAGCAGTACTTC

J gene: TRBJ1-2
D gene: NA
clone size: NA
V gene: TRBV21-1
CDR3 protein: CASSAPVRVKNGYTF
CDR3 DNA: TGTGCCAGCAGCGCCCCGGTGAGGGTGAAGAATGGCTACACCTTC

J gene: TRBJ2-6
D gene: NA
clone size: NA
V gene: TRBV6-5
CDR3 protein: CASSLGSNGANVLTF
CDR3 DNA: TGTGCCAGCAGTCTGGGGAGTAACGGGGCCAACGTCCTGACTTTC

J gene: TRBJ1-1
D gene: NA
clone size: NA
V gene: TRBV11-2
CDR3 protein: CASSLAGLNTEAFF
CDR3 DNA: TGTGCCAGCAGCTTGGCAGGCCTGAACACTGAAGCTTTCTTT

J gene: TRBJ2-1
D gene: TRBD2
clone size: NA
V gene: TRBV27
CDR3 protein: CASSLGRALDNEQFF
CDR3 DNA: TGTGCCAGCAGTTTGGGGAGGGCCTTAGACAATGAGCAGTTCTTC

J gene: TRBJ2-5
D gene: TRBD1
clone size: once
V gene: TRBV6-5
CDR3 protein: CASDRTGRETQYF
CDR3 DNA: TGTGCCAGCGACAGGACAGGGCGGGAGACCCAGTACTTC

J gene: TRBJ2-3
D gene: NA
clone size: NA
V gene: TRBV9
CDR3 protein: CASSALVAGTDTQYF
CDR3 DNA: TGTGCCAGCAGCGCCTTGGTAGCTGGCACAGATACGCAGTATTTT

J gene: TRBJ1-1
D gene: NA
clone size: NA
V gene: TRBV5-1
CDR3 protein: CASSFRPDMNTEAFF
CDR3 DNA: TGCGCCAGCAGCTTCCGGCCCGACATGAACACTGAAGCTTTCTTT

J gene: TRBJ2-1
D gene: TRBD2
clone size: NA
V gene: TRBV29-1
CDR3 protein: CSVNLAGAAFNEQFF
CDR3 DNA: TGCAGCGTTAACCTAGCGGGAGCGGCGTTTAATGAGCAGTTCTTC

J gene: TRBJ2-1
D gene: NA
clone size: few
V gene: TRBV5-4
CDR3 protein: CASSAPRGSYNEQFF
CDR3 DNA: TGTGCCAGCAGCGCACCCAGGGGCTCCTACAATGAGCAGTTCTTC

J gene: TRBJ2-7
D gene: TRBD2
clone size: once
V gene: TRBV27
CDR3 protein: CASSFSGRAQSYEQYF
CDR3 DNA: TGTGCCAGCAGTTTTAGCGGGAGGGCCCAGTCCTACGAGCAGTACTTC

J gene: TRBJ1-6
D gene: NA
clone size: NA
V gene: TRBV7-9
CDR3 protein: CASSLSGSPLHF
CDR3 DNA: TGTGCCAGCAGCTTATCAGGTTCACCCCTCCACTTT

J gene: TRBJ2-1
D gene: TRBD2
clone size: NA
V gene: TRBV7-8
CDR3 protein: CASSRSGVYEQFF
CDR3 DNA: TGTGCCAGCAGCCGGAGCGGGGTCTATGAGCAGTTCTTC

J gene: TRBJ1-1
D gene: NA
clone size: few
V gene: TRBV4-3
CDR3 protein: CASSRGVRTEAFF
CDR3 DNA: TGCGCCAGCAGCCGGGGGGTACGGACTGAAGCTTTCTTT

J gene: TRBJ1-2
D gene: NA
clone size: NA
V gene: TRBV19
CDR3 protein: CASSIDHRGYTF
CDR3 DNA: TGTGCCAGTAGTATAGATCACCGGGGCTACACCTTC

J gene: TRBJ2-5
D gene: TRBD2
clone size: NA
V gene: TRBV6-2/TRBV6-3
CDR3 protein: CASSYPPRLAEWQETQYF
CDR3 DNA: TGTGCCAGCAGTTACCCCCCCCGGCTAGCGGAGTGGCAAGAGACCCAGTACTTC

J gene: TRBJ2-3
D gene: NA
clone size: NA
V gene: TRBV11-2
CDR3 protein: CASSPRWGGRTDTQYF
CDR3 DNA: TGTGCCAGCAGCCCCAGGTGGGGGGGGCGCACAGATACGCAGTATTTT

J gene: TRBJ1-6
D gene: TRBD1
clone size: NA
V gene: TRBV2
CDR3 protein: CASSVGTANSPLHF
CDR3 DNA: TGTGCCAGCAGTGTAGGGACAGCTAATTCACCCCTCCACTTT

J gene: TRBJ2-1
D gene: NA
clone size: NA
V gene: TRBV28
CDR3 protein: CASSLDWRGRGYEQFF
CDR3 DNA: TGTGCCAGCAGTTTGGATTGGCGCGGGCGTGGGTATGAGCAGTTCTTC

J gene: TRBJ1-2
D gene: NA
clone size: NA
V gene: TRBV5-8
CDR3 protein: CASSRPRRMGPSGYTF
CDR3 DNA: TGTGCCAGCAGCCGCCCGAGACGGATGGGGCCGAGTGGCTACACCTTC

J gene: TRBJ1-2
D gene: TRBD1
clone size: once
V gene: TRBV5-5
CDR3 protein: CASSLDGGGAYGYTF
CDR3 DNA: TGTGCCAGCAGCTTGGACGGAGGGGGCGCCTATGGCTACACCTTC

J gene: TRBJ2-7
D gene: NA
clone size: few
V gene: TRBV5-1
CDR3 protein: CASERHRYEQYF
CDR3 DNA: TGCGCCAGTGAACGACACCGCTACGAGCAGTACTTC

J gene: TRBJ2-1
D gene: TRBD1
clone size: NA
V gene: TRBV4-1
CDR3 protein: CASSPKIGQGPYNEQFF
CDR3 DNA: TGCGCCAGCAGCCCCAAGATAGGACAGGGGCCCTACAATGAGCAGTTCTTC

J gene: TRBJ2-6
D gene: TRBD2
clone size: NA
V gene: TRBV19
CDR3 protein: CASGRGGVNSGANVLTF
CDR3 DNA: TGTGCCAGCGGGCGGGGGGGCGTTAACTCTGGGGCCAACGTCCTGACTTTC

J gene: TRBJ2-3
D gene: TRBD2
clone size: NA
V gene: TRBV24-1
CDR3 protein: CATSRTSGRGTQYF
CDR3 DNA: TGTGCCACCAGTCGGACTAGCGGGAGGGGTACGCAGTATTTT

J gene: TRBJ2-7
D gene: NA
clone size: NA
V gene: TRBV7-2
CDR3 protein: CASSSLATFSYEQYF
CDR3 DNA: TGTGCCAGCAGCTCGCTAGCGACCTTCTCCTACGAGCAGTACTTC

J gene: TRBJ1-5
D gene: TRBD1
clone size: NA
V gene: TRBV5-6
CDR3 protein: CASSRNDDRGGQPQHF
CDR3 DNA: TGTGCCAGCAGCCGGAATGATGACAGGGGAGGTCAGCCCCAGCATTTT

J gene: TRBJ1-1
D gene: NA
clone size: NA
V gene: TRBV9
CDR3 protein: CASSTAGRNTEAFF
CDR3 DNA: TGTGCCAGCAGCACAGCAGGGCGAAACACTGAAGCTTTCTTT

J gene: TRBJ2-2
D gene: NA
clone size: NA
V gene: TRBV5-1
CDR3 protein: CASSSGDRTNTGELFF
CDR3 DNA: TGCGCCAGCAGCTCAGGCGACAGGACGAACACCGGGGAGCTGTTTTTT

J gene: TRBJ2-4
D gene: TRBD1
clone size: NA
V gene: TRBV7-9
CDR3 protein: CASSYRTGESVYF
CDR3 DNA: TGTGCCAGCAGCTATCGGACAGGGGAGAGCGTGTACTTC

J gene: TRBJ1-1
D gene: NA
clone size: NA
V gene: TRBV12-3/TRBV12-4
CDR3 protein: CASSLKAGWVAFF
CDR3 DNA: TGTGCCAGCAGTTTAAAGGCAGGGTGGGTTGCTTTCTTT

J gene: TRBJ2-7
D gene: TRBD2
clone size: NA
V gene: TRBV9
CDR3 protein: CASSVTSGPSSYEQYF
CDR3 DNA: TGTGCCAGCAGCGTGACTAGCGGGCCTAGCTCCTACGAGCAGTACTTC

J gene: TRBJ1-4
D gene: NA
clone size: once
V gene: TRBV5-1
CDR3 protein: CASSPSGGSNEKLFF
CDR3 DNA: TGCGCCAGCAGCCCCTCGGGGGGATCCAATGAAAAACTGTTTTTT

J gene: TRBJ2-3
D gene: NA
clone size: NA
V gene: TRBV11-2
CDR3 protein: CASSLIGRVSTDTQYF
CDR3 DNA: TGTGCCAGCAGCTTAATAGGGAGAGTTAGCACAGATACGCAGTATTTT

J gene: TRBJ2-1
D gene: TRBD2
clone size: NA
V gene: TRBV11-3
CDR3 protein: CASSLDGGADEQFF
CDR3 DNA: TGTGCCAGCAGCTTAGACGGGGGGGCTGATGAGCAGTTCTTC

J gene: TRBJ2-1
D gene: NA
clone size: NA
V gene: TRBV5-1
CDR3 protein: CASKVGEAYNEQFF
CDR3 DNA: TGCGCCAGCAAGGTGGGGGAGGCCTACAATGAGCAGTTCTTC

J gene: TRBJ2-7
D gene: NA
clone size: once
V gene: TRBV6-1
CDR3 protein: CASSEAGQGTYEQYF
CDR3 DNA: TGTGCCAGCAGTGAAGCAGGTCAGGGGACCTACGAGCAGTACTTC

J gene: TRBJ2-5
D gene: NA
clone size: NA
V gene: TRBV10-3
CDR3 protein: CAISWGQQEETQYF
CDR3 DNA: TGTGCCATCAGCTGGGGGCAGCAAGAAGAGACCCAGTACTTC

J gene: TRBJ1-5
D gene: TRBD1
clone size: NA
V gene: TRBV19
CDR3 protein: CASSPYRGRDNQPQHF
CDR3 DNA: TGTGCCAGTAGTCCCTACAGGGGGCGAGACAATCAGCCCCAGCATTTT

J gene: TRBJ2-3
D gene: NA
clone size: NA
V gene: TRBV7-2
CDR3 protein: CASSSPAAGQDTQYF
CDR3 DNA: TGTGCCAGCAGCTCCCCCGCGGCTGGACAAGATACGCAGTATTTT

J gene: TRBJ1-4
D gene: NA
clone size: NA
V gene: TRBV5-1
CDR3 protein: CASSPGTGGGEKLFF
CDR3 DNA: TGCGCCAGCAGCCCAGGGACTGGGGGTGGTGAAAAACTGTTTTTT